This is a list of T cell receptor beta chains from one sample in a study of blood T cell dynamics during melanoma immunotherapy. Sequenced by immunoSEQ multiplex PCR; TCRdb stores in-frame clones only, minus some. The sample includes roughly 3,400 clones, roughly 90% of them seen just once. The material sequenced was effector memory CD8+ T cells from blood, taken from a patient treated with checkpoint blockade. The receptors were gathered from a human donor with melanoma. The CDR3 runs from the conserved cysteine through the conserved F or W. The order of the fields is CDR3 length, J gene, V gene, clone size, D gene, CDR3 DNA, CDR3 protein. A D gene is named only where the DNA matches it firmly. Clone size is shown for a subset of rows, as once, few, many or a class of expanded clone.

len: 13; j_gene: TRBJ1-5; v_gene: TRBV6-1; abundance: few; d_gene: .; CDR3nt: TGTGCCAGCAGTGAACTTCAGGGCCAGCCCCAGCATTTT; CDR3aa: CASSELQGQPQHF
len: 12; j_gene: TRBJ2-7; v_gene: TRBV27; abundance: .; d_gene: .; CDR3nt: TGTGCCAGCGAGGACGTACGCCACGAGCAGTACTTC; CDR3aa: CASEDVRHEQYF
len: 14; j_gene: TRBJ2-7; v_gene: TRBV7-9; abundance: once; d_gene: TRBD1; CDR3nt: TGTGCCAGCAGCCCGGGGACAGGGTCCTACGAGCAGTACTTC; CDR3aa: CASSPGTGSYEQYF
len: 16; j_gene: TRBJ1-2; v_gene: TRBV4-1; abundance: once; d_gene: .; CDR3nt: TGCGCCAGCAGCCAAGATATCACAGGCAATAACTATGGCTACACCTTC; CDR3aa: CASSQDITGNNYGYTF
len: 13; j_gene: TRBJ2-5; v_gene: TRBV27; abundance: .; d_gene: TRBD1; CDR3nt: TGTGCCAGCAAGACGTACAGGGGTGAGACCCAGTACTTC; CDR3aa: CASKTYRGETQYF
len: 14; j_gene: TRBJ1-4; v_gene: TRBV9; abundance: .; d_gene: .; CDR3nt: TGTGCCAGCAGCGTAGGGGGGGCACATGAAAAACTGTTTTTT; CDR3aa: CASSVGGAHEKLFF
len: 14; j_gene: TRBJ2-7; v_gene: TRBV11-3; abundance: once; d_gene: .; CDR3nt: TGTGCCAGCAGCTACAGGGTTGGCTCCTACGAGCAGTACTTC; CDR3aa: CASSYRVGSYEQYF
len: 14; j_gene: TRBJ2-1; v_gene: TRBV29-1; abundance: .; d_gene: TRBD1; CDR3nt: TGCAGCGCAAGGGCAGGACAGGAGTACAATGAGCAGTTCTTC; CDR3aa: CSARAGQEYNEQFF
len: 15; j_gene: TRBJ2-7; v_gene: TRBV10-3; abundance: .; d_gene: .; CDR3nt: TGTGCCATCAGTGAGAGGACGGGGAGCTCCTACGAGCAGTACTTC; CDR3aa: CAISERTGSSYEQYF
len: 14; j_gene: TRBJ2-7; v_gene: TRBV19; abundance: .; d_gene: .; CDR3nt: TGTGCCAGTAGTATTAGGGGCAGGGGCTACGAGCAGTACTTC; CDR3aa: CASSIRGRGYEQYF
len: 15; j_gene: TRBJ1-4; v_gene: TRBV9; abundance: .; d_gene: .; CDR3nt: TGTGCCAGCAGCCTCCAAGGACGGAGAAATGAAAAACTGTTTTTT; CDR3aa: CASSLQGRRNEKLFF
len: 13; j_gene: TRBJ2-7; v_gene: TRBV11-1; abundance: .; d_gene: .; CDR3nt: TGTGCCAGCAGCCCCGAAACGACCTACGAGCAGTACTTC; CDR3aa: CASSPETTYEQYF
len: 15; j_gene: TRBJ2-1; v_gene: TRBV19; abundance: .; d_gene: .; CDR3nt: TGTGCCAGTAAGTGGGGCGGGGATTCCTACAATGAGCAGTTCTTC; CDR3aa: CASKWGGDSYNEQFF
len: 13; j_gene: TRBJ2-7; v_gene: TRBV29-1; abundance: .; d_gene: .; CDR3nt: TGCGCCTATAGAGCAGATTATACCTACGAGCAGTACTTC; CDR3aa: CAYRADYTYEQYF
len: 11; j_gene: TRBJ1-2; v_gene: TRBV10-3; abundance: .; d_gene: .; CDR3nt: TGTGCCATCAGTGAGTCCGGTGGCTACACCTTC; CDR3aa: CAISESGGYTF
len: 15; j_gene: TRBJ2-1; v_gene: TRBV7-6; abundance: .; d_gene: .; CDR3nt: TGTGCCAGCAGCTTAGAGCCGGGAGAGGTAAATGAGCAGTTCTTC; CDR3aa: CASSLEPGEVNEQFF